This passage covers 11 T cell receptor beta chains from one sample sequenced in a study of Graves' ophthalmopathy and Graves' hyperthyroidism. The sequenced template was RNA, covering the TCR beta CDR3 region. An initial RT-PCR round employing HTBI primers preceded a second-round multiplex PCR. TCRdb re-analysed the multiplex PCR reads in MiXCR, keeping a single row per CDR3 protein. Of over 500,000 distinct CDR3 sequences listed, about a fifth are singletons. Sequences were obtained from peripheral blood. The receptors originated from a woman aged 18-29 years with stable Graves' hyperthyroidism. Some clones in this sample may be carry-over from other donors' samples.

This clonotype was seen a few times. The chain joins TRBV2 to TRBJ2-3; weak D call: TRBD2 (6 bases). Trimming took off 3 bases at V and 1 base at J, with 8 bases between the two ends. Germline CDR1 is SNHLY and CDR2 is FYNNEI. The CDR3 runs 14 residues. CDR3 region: CASSDRRGTDTQYF. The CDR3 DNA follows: TGTGCCAGCAGTGACCGGAGGGGCACAGATACGCAGTATTTT.

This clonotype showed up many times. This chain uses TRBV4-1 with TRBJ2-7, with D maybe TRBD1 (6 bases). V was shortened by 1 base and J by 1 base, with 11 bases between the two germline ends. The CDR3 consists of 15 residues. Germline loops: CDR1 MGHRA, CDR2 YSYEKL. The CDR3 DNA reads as TGCGCCAGCAGCCAAGGACAGGTACTATCCTACGAGCAGTACTTC. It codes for CASSQGQVLSYEQYF.

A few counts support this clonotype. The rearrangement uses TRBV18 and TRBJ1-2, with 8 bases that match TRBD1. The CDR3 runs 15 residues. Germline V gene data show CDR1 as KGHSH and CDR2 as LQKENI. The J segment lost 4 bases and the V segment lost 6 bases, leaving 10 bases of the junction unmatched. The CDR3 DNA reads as TGTGCCAGCTCGTACAGACAGGGGCTGGGCTATGGCTACACCTTC. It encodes CASSYRQGLGYGYTF.

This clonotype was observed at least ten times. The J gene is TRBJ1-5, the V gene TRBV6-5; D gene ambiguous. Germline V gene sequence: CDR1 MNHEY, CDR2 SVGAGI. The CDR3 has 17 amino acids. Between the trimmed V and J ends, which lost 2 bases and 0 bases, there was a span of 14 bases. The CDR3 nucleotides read TGTGCCAGCAGTTACGGACGGAAAAAGGGTAGCAATCAGCCCCAGCATTTT. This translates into CASSYGRKKGSNQPQHF.

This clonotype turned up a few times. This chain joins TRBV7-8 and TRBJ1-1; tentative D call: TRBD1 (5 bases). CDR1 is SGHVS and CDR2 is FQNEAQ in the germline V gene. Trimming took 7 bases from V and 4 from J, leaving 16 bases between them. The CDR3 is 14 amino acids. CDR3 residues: CASNIGGGGTEAFF. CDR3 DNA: TGTGCCAGCAACATTGGGGGGGGAGGCACTGAAGCTTTCTTT.

In DNA form, the CDR3 reads TGTGCCAGCAGTGAAAGGGCAGCCGAGCAGTACTTC. This gives the protein CASSERAAEQYF. The chain joins TRBV2 to TRBJ2-7; no reliable D call. This CDR3 contains 12 residues. Per the germline V gene, CDR1 is SNHLY and CDR2 is FYNNEI. V lost 2 bases and J 6 bases, leaving 8 bases between the germline ends.

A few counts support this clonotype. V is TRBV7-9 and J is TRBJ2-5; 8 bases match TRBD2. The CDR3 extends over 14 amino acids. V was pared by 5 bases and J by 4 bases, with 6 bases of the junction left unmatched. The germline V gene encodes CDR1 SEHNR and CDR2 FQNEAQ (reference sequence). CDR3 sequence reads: CASSPSGGPETQYF. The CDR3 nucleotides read TGTGCCAGCAGCCCGTCGGGGGGGCCAGAGACCCAGTACTTC.

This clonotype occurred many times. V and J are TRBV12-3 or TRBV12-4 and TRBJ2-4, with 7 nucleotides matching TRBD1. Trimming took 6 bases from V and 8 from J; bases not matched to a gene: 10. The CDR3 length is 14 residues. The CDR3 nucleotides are TGTGCCAGCAGCACAGGGGAATTGGGATACATTCAGTACTTC. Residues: CASSTGELGYIQYF.

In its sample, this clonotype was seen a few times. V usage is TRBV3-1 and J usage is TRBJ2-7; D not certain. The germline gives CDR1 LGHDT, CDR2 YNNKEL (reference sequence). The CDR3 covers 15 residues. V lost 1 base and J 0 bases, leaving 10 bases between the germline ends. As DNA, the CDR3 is TGTGCCAGCAGCCAAGTTCCAGATTTCTCCTACGAGCAGTACTTC. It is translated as CASSQVPDFSYEQYF.

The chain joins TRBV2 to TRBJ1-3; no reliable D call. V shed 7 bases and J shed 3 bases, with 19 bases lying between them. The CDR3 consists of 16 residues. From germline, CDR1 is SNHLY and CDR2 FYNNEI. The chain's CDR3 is CASTKTQAGYGNTIYF. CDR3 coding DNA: TGTGCCAGCACTAAAACCCAAGCGGGGTATGGAAACACCATATATTTT.

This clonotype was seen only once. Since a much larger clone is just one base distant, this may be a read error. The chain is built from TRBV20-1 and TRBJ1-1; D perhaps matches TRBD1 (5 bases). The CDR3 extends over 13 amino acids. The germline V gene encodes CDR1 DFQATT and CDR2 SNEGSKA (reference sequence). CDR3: CSAHDRKNTEACF. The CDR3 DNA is TGCAGTGCTCATGACAGAAAGAACACTGAAGCTTGCTTT.